This T cell receptor (beta chain) was identified in a study of T-cell memory formation after mild COVID-19 listed by TCRdb under 2021. Regarding the study in general: TCR sequence clusters from the two donors were found to be largely donor specific. T-cell clones expanding and contracting after mild COVID-19 in two donors were tracked by longitudinal TCRalpha and TCRbeta repertoire sequencing. Two young, previously healthy adult volunteers made up the cohort, one male and one female.

Reads for this sample came from an Illumina NovaSeq 6000. Using 5'RACE with constant-segment primers, TCRalpha and TCRbeta cDNA libraries were constructed, with sample barcodes and unique molecular identifiers added in the process. RNA was extracted from every sample with Trizol reagent. Library amplification was performed in two PCR steps, and a second sample barcode and Illumina TruSeq adapters were introduced in the second step. The libraries were sequenced on an Illumina NovaSeq using 2 x 150 bp paired-end reads. The published analysis was carried out like this. With migec v1.2.7, reads were demultiplexed and then collapsed into UMI-guided consensus sequences. Using mixcr v2.1.11, UMI consensuses were aligned to TRA and TRB V and J templates and then assembled into clonotypes. Clonotypes were classified as expanded or contracted when called significant by both edgeR and NoisET, with noise models trained on biological replicates. For edgeR calls, the cutoffs were a false discovery rate-adjusted p below 0.01 and a log2 fold-change threshold of 1. PCA with hierarchical clustering of max-normalized trajectories of the 1000 most abundant clonotypes was used as exploratory dynamics analysis. Separately sequenced CD4+ and CD8+ repertoires were used to assign the CD4 or CD8 phenotype of responding clones. TCRdb cleaned the public reads at Q25 with fastp, built clones with MiXCR and kept in-frame beta chains. Each entry is one CDR3 protein sequence, shown with its most common DNA and genes. The V and J calls shown here were made by TCRdb, not taken from the authors' results. Recorded for this sample are roughly 170,000 distinct CDR3 sequences; about a fifth of them occurred a single time. Under 25% of the sample comes from the top ten.

Only a few counts were recorded for this clonotype. Which antigen it targets is not known. No quality values exist for individual bases; no much larger clone is one base distant. Ficoll-Paque density gradient centrifugation was the method used to isolate PBMCs. Overall results and qualifications from the work: Contracting CD4+ clones were found mainly in CM and EM memory subsets, while CD8+ clones were enriched in EMRA. Some responding clones were detected in pre-infection memory, suggesting pre-existing cross-reactive memory T cells joined the SARS-CoV-2 response. From day 15 to 85, contracting clones showed balanced CD4/CD8 phenotypes, whereas a second wave of clones that expanded from day 15 to 37 leaned towards CD4+. The study covered only a couple of mild cases, and larger cohorts including severe cases with pre-infection samples were considered necessary. SARS-CoV-2 specificity of the second-wave clones peaking on day 37 was not confirmed.

Sequencing was done on a sample of PBMCs or a T cell subset sorted from them (not recorded which). This sequence originates from an adult woman who had mild COVID-19 (a few samples of this study predate the infection). The sample titles of this study are shuffled in the database, so cell type and time point are left out; the donor was told from shared clones.

The CDR3 has the sequence CASSQDLGWQPQHF. The nucleotide sequence reads TGCGCCAGCAGCCAAGACTTGGGATGGCAGCCCCAGCATTTT. This sequence uses TRBV4-1 and TRBJ1-5; the D gene is not confidently resolved. Including cysteine and phenylalanine, the CDR3 has 14 amino acids. Left in the record is the CDR3 DNA by itself, 42 bases read in frame from the first base. Trimming costs V 0 bases and J 7 bases, and their ends lie 10 bases apart. The germline V gene encodes CDR1 MGHRA and CDR2 YSYEKL.